What follows are 7 T cell receptor beta chains derived from one specimen sequenced in a study of CD8+ T cells in alopecia areata. Sequencing templates came from extracted RNA that was reverse transcribed into cDNA. Repertoires were generated with immunoSEQ multiplex PCR, while TCRdb's copy carries only in-frame clones and drops some. The repertoire has 140,000 to 150,000 clones, roughly 44% of them found once; the top ten carry approximately 6.8%. Material: CD4+ T cells sorted from blood. These receptors all stem from a human donor with alopecia areata.

This clone was seen only a few times. This rearrangement joins TRBV27 to TRBJ1-1; D not resolved. Between the trimmed V and J ends, which lost 2 bases and 12 bases, there was a span of 16 bases. The length of the CDR3 is 13 residues. Germline CDR1 is MNHEY and CDR2 is SMNVEV (reference sequence). The CDR3 spells CASSLGIGVRTFF. CDR3 nucleotides: TGTGCCAGCAGTTTAGGTATCGGGGTAAGGACTTTCTTT.

The chain combines TRBV30 with TRBJ2-3, with D perhaps TRBD2 (8 bases). CDR1 GTSNPN and CDR2 SVGIG come from the germline V gene (reference sequence). Trimming took off 5 bases at V and 3 bases at J, with 15 bases between the two ends. This CDR3 spans 14 amino acids. CDR3 DNA: TGTGCCTGGTCGGGAGGGGGCATTACAGATACGCAGTATTTT. This sequence encodes CAWSGGGITDTQYF.

The rearrangement uses TRBV29-1 and TRBJ2-3; 7 bases map to TRBD1. The CDR3 extends over 15 amino acids. From germline, CDR1 is SQVTM and CDR2 ANQGSEA. Trimming cost V 4 bases and J 7 bases; bases outside gene matches: 14. The CDR3 protein is CSVGTGTAHYNTQYF. DNA for the CDR3: TGCAGCGTTGGGACCGGGACAGCGCACTATAATACGCAGTATTTT.

The rearrangement links TRBV7-3 to TRBJ2-1; D is ambiguous. The V end was cut by 4 bases, the J end by 9 bases, with 10 bases between. CDR1 and CDR2 from the germline V gene are SGHTA and FQGTGA. The CDR3 runs to 12 residues. The CDR3 nucleotides read TGTGCCAGCAGCTACGGGTTGGGTGAGCAGTTCTTC. This codes for CASSYGLGEQFF.

The chain recombines TRBV2 with TRBJ2-1; weak D call: TRBD1 (5 bases). The CDR3 totals 12 residues. Germline CDR1 and CDR2: SNHLY and FYNNEI. The V and J ends lost 4 bases and 15 bases respectively, with 16 bases between them. CDR3 DNA: TGTGCCAGCAGTGTCGGGCAGGGTCTGTTGTTCTTC. Amino acids: CASSVGQGLLFF.

The chain recombines TRBV5-6 with TRBJ2-7; TRBD1 is a possible D gene (6 bases). CDR1 is SGHDT and CDR2 is YYEEEE in the germline V gene. The V end was cut by 4 bases, the J end by 6 bases, with 20 bases between. CDR3 size: 15 residues. The CDR3 sequence is CASSTGQLLPGEQYF. The CDR3 DNA is TGTGCCAGCAGCACCGGACAGCTCCTCCCTGGCGAGCAGTACTTC.

The chain employs TRBV2 and TRBJ1-2; 7 positions match TRBD1. The V segment lost 6 bases and the J segment 4 bases; nucleotides outside the gene matches: 8. There are 14 residues in the CDR3. Germline V gives CDR1 SNHLY, CDR2 FYNNEI. In DNA, the CDR3 is TGTGCCAGCAGCGCGGGACAGCTAGTCTATGGCTACACCTTC. Amino acid sequence: CASSAGQLVYGYTF.